This entry describes one T cell receptor (beta chain). Clones were sequenced by immunoSEQ multiplex PCR, and TCRdb holds only the in-frame ones, with some missing. The table includes about 370,000 clones, roughly 90% detected once. The record originates from a study of blood T cell repertoires in COVID-19. During active infection, Seattle patients enrolled and were then monitored through disease. The CDR3 is 13 amino acids. V lost 3 bases, J lost 1 base, and 9 bases lay in between. The germline V gene encodes CDR1 GTSNPN and CDR2 SVGIG (reference sequence). The chain combines TRBV30 with TRBJ1-1; D gene ambiguous. Source material: peripheral blood. This receptor was taken from a woman between 25 and 40 years old with COVID-19, enrolled during active disease. CDR3 sequence reads: CAWSHTGNTEAFF. As DNA, the CDR3 is TGTGCCTGGAGCCATACGGGGAACACTGAAGCTTTCTTT.